The next 22 T cell receptor beta chains were all read from a single sample in a study of blood T cell repertoires in COVID-19. The protocol was immunoSEQ multiplex PCR, while the TCRdb copy is restricted to in-frame clones and leaves out a portion. The sample contains 150,000 to 200,000 clones, around nine tenths of which appear only once. Sequenced input: peripheral blood. The receptors stem from a woman aged 70 to 79 with COVID-19, enrolled during active disease.

The chain joins TRBV19 to TRBJ2-3; 13 bases align to TRBD2. The CDR3 consists of 16 residues. CDR1 LNHDA and CDR2 SQIVND come from the germline V gene (reference sequence). Trimming took 5 bases from V and 2 from J; bases not matched to a gene: 4. The CDR3 spells CASSWGLAGFTDTQYF. Written as DNA, the CDR3 is TGTGCCAGTAGTTGGGGACTAGCGGGATTCACAGATACGCAGTATTTT.

The CDR3 region is CASSRTSPYEQFF. DNA for the CDR3: TGTGCCAGCAGCCGTACTAGCCCCTATGAGCAGTTCTTC. The chain combines TRBV14 with TRBJ2-1, with D maybe TRBD2 (6 bases). V lost 4 bases, J lost 8 bases, and 12 bases lay in between. CDR1 SGHDN and CDR2 FVKESK come from the germline V gene. The length of the CDR3 is 13 residues. Using reference TRBV14 and TRBJ2-1 for the parts outside the CDR3, the full variable domain is EAGVTQFPSHSVIEKGQTVTLRCDPISGHDNLYWYRRVMGKEIKFLLHFVKESKQDESGMPNNRFLAERTGGTYSTLKVQPAELEDSGVYFCASSRTSPYEQFFGPGTRLTVL.

The chain recombines TRBV11-3 with TRBJ2-7; 7 positions agree with TRBD2. Trimming at V came to 0 bases and at J to 1 base, leaving 3 bases not matched to a gene. Per germline, CDR1 SGHNT and CDR2 YENEEA. The CDR3 has 15 residues. CDR3 sequence reads: CASSLESGGSYEQYF. The CDR3 bases are TGTGCCAGCAGCTTAGAGTCGGGGGGTTCCTACGAGCAGTACTTC.

The chain recombines TRBV6-6 with TRBJ1-3, with unresolved D. This CDR3 is 15 amino acids long. CDR1 and CDR2 from the germline V gene are MNHNY and SVGAGI (reference sequence). The V gene lost 4 bases and the J gene lost 3 bases, with 13 bases spanning the gap. The CDR3 sequence: CASSSFRLSGNTIYF. The CDR3 coding sequence is TGTGCCAGCAGTTCGTTTAGACTAAGTGGAAACACCATATATTTT.

The chain joins TRBV28 to TRBJ1-2; a weak D match, TRBD1 (5 bases). CDR1 is MDHEN, CDR2 SYDVKM, per germline. Trimming shortened V by 7 bases and J by 0 bases, and 9 bases separated the two germline ends. The CDR3 is 13 residues long. DNA of the CDR3: TGTGCCAGCACCGAGGACACTAACTATGGCTACACCTTC. Translation: CASTEDTNYGYTF.

The chain carries TRBV6-5 and TRBJ2-7, with 8 bases identical to TRBD1. This CDR3 is built from 13 residues. Germline loops: CDR1 MNHEY, CDR2 SVGAGI. The V gene end was trimmed by 4 bases and the J gene end by 13 bases; junction bases not matched to a gene: 12. CDR3 bases: TGTGCCAGCAGTTTAGAACGGACAGGGCAAGTTTACTTC. This gives the protein CASSLERTGQVYF.

The chain couples TRBV10-3 to TRBJ2-3; weak D call: TRBD2 (6 bases). From germline, CDR1 is ENHRY and CDR2 SYGVKD. The length of the CDR3 is 17 residues. Trimming took 0 bases from V and 6 from J, leaving 19 bases between them. The CDR3 nucleotides are TGTGCCATCAGTGAGTCGGAGCTAGTGGGAGGAGGGGATACGCAGTATTTT. Its translation is CAISESELVGGGDTQYF.

The chain carries TRBV27 and TRBJ1-3; D might be TRBD1 (5 bases). V was cut by 5 bases and J by 3 bases, with 14 bases left in between. The CDR3 runs 15 residues. From germline, CDR1 is MNHEY and CDR2 SMNVEV (reference sequence). The chain's CDR3 is CASSPLGGYGNTIYF. The CDR3 DNA is TGTGCCAGCAGTCCCCTGGGGGGTTATGGAAACACCATATATTTT.

This clone was seen more than once but under ten times. V and J are TRBV24-1 and TRBJ2-3; maybe TRBD1 (6 bases). This CDR3 is 18 amino acids long. Germline V CDR1 and CDR2: KGHDR, SFDVKD. Trimming removed 1 base from V and 1 base from J, with 17 bases in between. The CDR3 loop reads CATSDFTQGPPGTDTQYF. The CDR3 DNA follows: TGTGCCACCAGTGATTTTACACAGGGCCCTCCGGGCACAGATACGCAGTATTTT.

The chain links TRBV4-3 to TRBJ2-1, with 9 nucleotides matching TRBD2. The germline V gene has CDR1 LGHNA and CDR2 YSLEER. The CDR3 length is 18 residues. V lost 0 bases and J lost 4; bases outside the gene matches: 10. Written as DNA, the CDR3 is TGCGCCAGCAGCCAAGATTCCCCCCTGACTAGCGGATACAATGAGCAGTTCTTC. It translates to CASSQDSPLTSGYNEQFF.

The V gene is TRBV30, the J gene TRBJ2-7; no clear D. Trimming left V 1 base short and J 2 bases short, with 12 bases between. CDR1 GTSNPN and CDR2 SVGIG come from the germline V gene (reference sequence). The CDR3 covers 14 residues. CDR3 amino acids: CAWSGANPPYEQYF. The CDR3 bases are TGTGCCTGGAGTGGAGCTAACCCTCCCTACGAGCAGTACTTC.

The genes are TRBV28 and TRBJ1-4; maybe TRBD1 (5 bases). Trimming pared 9 bases from V and 8 bases from J, leaving 19 bases between. CDR1 is MDHEN, CDR2 SYDVKM, per germline. This CDR3 has 14 amino acids. Written as DNA, the CDR3 is TGTGCCAGTAAATCGACAGCCTCGGGCGAAAAACTGTTTTTT. Protein sequence: CASKSTASGEKLFF.

The rearrangement links TRBV7-6 to TRBJ2-7; D might be TRBD2 (5 bases). In germline, CDR1 is SGHVS, CDR2 FNYEAQ. V was clipped by 2 bases and J by 6 bases, with 14 bases between them. The CDR3 contains 14 residues. CDR3 loop: CASSLSHEGAEQYF. DNA for the CDR3: TGTGCCAGCAGCTTATCTCACGAGGGTGCCGAGCAGTACTTC.

The rearrangement joins TRBV7-8 to TRBJ1-2; D perhaps matches TRBD1 (5 bases). The CDR3 covers 15 residues. Germline values: CDR1 SGHVS, CDR2 FQNEAQ. V lost 6 bases to trimming and J lost 1 base, with 15 bases between them. In DNA, the CDR3 is TGTGCCAGCAGTCCCGGGACTGAGCTTAACTATGGCTACACCTTC. Protein: CASSPGTELNYGYTF. The entire variable domain, with the rest obtained from reference TRBV7-8 and TRBJ1-2, is as follows: GAGVSQSPRYKVAKRGQDVALRCDPISGHVSLFWYQQALGQGPEFLTYFQNEAQLDKSGLPSDRFFAERPEGSVSTLKIQRTQQEDSAVYLCASSPGTELNYGYTFGSGTRLTVV.

V usage is TRBV7-2 and J usage is TRBJ2-7; 13 bases align to TRBD2. This CDR3 is built from 17 residues. Unmatched junction bases numbered 10, after V lost 1 base and J lost 7 bases. From germline, CDR1 is SGHTA and CDR2 FQGNSA. As DNA, the CDR3 is TGTGCCAGCAGCTTAGGAGGGACTAGCGGGAACCTTAGGGAGCAGTACTTC. Its translation is CASSLGGTSGNLREQYF.

CDR3 DNA: TGTGCCAGCAGTCCTCAGGGGCGCGGGGAGCTGTTTTTT. As protein: CASSPQGRGELFF. This rearrangement joins TRBV28 to TRBJ2-2, with D possibly matching TRBD1 (6 bases). Trimming took off 5 bases at V and 7 bases at J, with 11 bases between the two ends. Germline CDR1 and CDR2: MDHEN and SYDVKM. The length of the CDR3 is 13 residues.

The J gene is TRBJ2-7, the V gene TRBV10-3, with 8 bases lining up with TRBD1. J was trimmed by 3 bases and V by 7 bases; bases with no gene match: 11. Germline V gene data show CDR1 as ENHRY and CDR2 as SYGVKD. CDR3 size: 15 residues. CDR3 sequence (DNA): TGTGCCATCACCGCGACCGGGACAGGAAACTACGAGCAGTACTTC. Translated: CAITATGTGNYEQYF.

The J gene is TRBJ1-5, the V gene TRBV28, with D maybe TRBD1 (6 bases). Trimming removed 3 bases from V and 2 bases from J, with 11 bases in between. From germline, CDR1 is MDHEN and CDR2 SYDVKM. The CDR3 loop spans 15 amino acids. CDR3 DNA sequence: TGTGCCAGCAGTTTCAGGTCAGGGGGCAATCAGCCCCAGCATTTT. Amino acids: CASSFRSGGNQPQHF.

CDR3 amino acids: CASTRSGTGFYGYTF. CDR3 DNA: TGTGCCAGTACAAGATCCGGGACAGGGTTCTATGGCTACACCTTC. J is TRBJ1-2 and V is TRBV19; 9 positions match TRBD1. Germline CDR1 and CDR2: LNHDA and SQIVND (reference sequence). J gave up 4 bases and V 7 bases, and 10 bases lay outside the gene matches. The CDR3 length is 15 residues.

The rearrangement uses TRBV10-1 and TRBJ2-7; TRBD2 aligns across 8 bases. Germline V gene data show CDR1 as WNHNN and CDR2 as SYGVQD (reference sequence). The CDR3 runs to 14 residues. Trimming removed 6 bases from V and 1 base from J; junction bases left unmatched: 5. The CDR3 region is CASSPGTSSYEQYF. The CDR3 DNA sequence: TGCGCCAGCAGCCCCGGGACTAGTTCCTACGAGCAGTACTTC.

V gene TRBV27 combines with J gene TRBJ1-2, with 7 bases lining up with TRBD1. Germline lookup yields CDR1 MNHEY and CDR2 SMNVEV (reference sequence). V trimming: 5 bases; J trimming: 9 bases; junction bases outside the gene matches: 12. The CDR3 is 14 amino acids. CDR3 bases: TGTGCCAGCAGTAAACCGGGACAGCCTATTAGCTACACCTTC. This sequence encodes CASSKPGQPISYTF.

V and J are TRBV7-9 and TRBJ1-1; D call uncertain. The germline V and J ends were trimmed by 1 base and 2 bases, with 14 bases remaining between them. This CDR3 spans 16 amino acids. Germline lookup yields CDR1 SEHNR and CDR2 FQNEAQ (reference sequence). The CDR3 coding sequence is TGTGCCAGCAGCTTAGAAGATTGGCGGCCTAACACTGAAGCTTTCTTT. It encodes CASSLEDWRPNTEAFF.